Listed below are T cell receptor beta chains from one sample, sequenced in a study of blood T cell repertoires in COVID-19. This table comes from immunoSEQ multiplex PCR, and its TCRdb copy is limited to in-frame clones, with some not included. This sample has about 150,000 clones, with 89% found just once. Sample: peripheral blood. These receptors came from a man aged 55 to 70 with acute or convalescent COVID-19. The CDR3 runs from the conserved cysteine through the conserved F or W. D genes are given only for firm matches. Clone size appears in some rows only: once, few, many, or a class for an expanded clone.

j_gene,abundance,v_gene,d_gene,CDR3nt,CDR3aa
TRBJ1-6,NA,TRBV5-4,NA,TGTGCCAGCAGCTCGGGACTCAATAATTCACCCCTCCACTTT,CASSSGLNNSPLHF
TRBJ2-1,NA,TRBV11-2,TRBD1,TGTGCCAGCAGGGACAGGGGGTACAATGAGCAGTTCTTC,CASRDRGYNEQFF
TRBJ2-3,NA,TRBV24-1,TRBD2,TGTGCCACCAGTGATCCGGGACTAGCGGGGGGGACAGATACGCAGTATTTT,CATSDPGLAGGTDTQYF
TRBJ2-1,once,TRBV6-5,NA,TGTGCCAGCAGTTACGAGTCAGGGTTTTACAATGAGCAGTTCTTC,CASSYESGFYNEQFF
TRBJ1-4,NA,TRBV7-9,NA,TGTGCCAGCAGCCTCGGGACACCGGCAGGTGAAAAACTGTTTTTT,CASSLGTPAGEKLFF
TRBJ2-1,NA,TRBV19,TRBD2,TGTGCCAGTAGTATCTCTAGCGGCACCTACAATGAGCAGTTCTTC,CASSISSGTYNEQFF
TRBJ1-2,NA,TRBV3-1/TRBV3-2,NA,TGTGCCAGCAGCCAATATTACAGGCTCTATGGCTACACCTTC,CASSQYYRLYGYTF
TRBJ2-7,NA,TRBV5-4,NA,TGTGCCAGCAGCTTGAGTCAAGGACAGCTCTACGAGCAGTACTTC,CASSLSQGQLYEQYF
TRBJ1-6,NA,TRBV19,TRBD1,TGTGCCAGTAGTCCGGACAGGGGCGTAGAATCACCCCTCCACTTT,CASSPDRGVESPLHF
TRBJ2-3,NA,TRBV30,NA,TGTGCCTGGGGGGACTTCCCCACAGATACGCAGTATTTT,CAWGDFPTDTQYF
TRBJ1-2,NA,TRBV9,NA,TGTGCCAGCAGCGTAGTAGCAGGGGTTGACTATGGCTACACCTTC,CASSVVAGVDYGYTF
TRBJ2-3,NA,TRBV7-2,NA,TGTGCCAGCAGCCCCGGACATCGCACAGATACGCAGTATTTT,CASSPGHRTDTQYF
TRBJ1-2,NA,TRBV7-8,NA,TGTGCCAGCAGCCCAAGGGACTCAAGGGGCCCCTCGGATGGCTACACCTTC,CASSPRDSRGPSDGYTF